A selection of T cell receptor beta chains follows, all from one sample in a study of blood T cell repertoires in COVID-19. Sequencing used immunoSEQ multiplex PCR; TCRdb keeps in-frame clones, though not all of them. The sample has some 360,000 clones, roughly 90% seen once. Sequencing input: PBMCs or T cells enriched from blood (not recorded which). The receptor set was obtained from a woman in her twenties or thirties who had been exposed to COVID-19. The CDR3 runs from the conserved cysteine through the conserved F or W. D genes are given only for firm matches.

j_call: TRBJ2-5
d_call: TRBD1
v_call: TRBV5-1
cdr3_aa: CASSLEGQGAVETQYF

j_call: TRBJ1-5
d_call: -
v_call: TRBV7-6
cdr3_aa: CASTLGAGRGNQPQHF

j_call: TRBJ2-7
d_call: TRBD2
v_call: TRBV27
cdr3_aa: CASSTASGRAYEQYF

j_call: TRBJ2-5
d_call: -
v_call: TRBV9
cdr3_aa: CASSVGLRGLREQGIETQYF

j_call: TRBJ1-2
d_call: -
v_call: TRBV2
cdr3_aa: CASSGQGSWGYTF

j_call: TRBJ2-3
d_call: -
v_call: TRBV5-6
cdr3_aa: CASSLSWDSRTDTQYF

j_call: TRBJ2-1
d_call: -
v_call: TRBV2
cdr3_aa: CAITLEVKRFF

j_call: TRBJ1-5
d_call: -
v_call: TRBV19
cdr3_aa: CAVGRGVRQPQHF

j_call: TRBJ2-2
d_call: TRBD1
v_call: TRBV3-1/TRBV3-2
cdr3_aa: CASSHRTGVGELFF

j_call: TRBJ2-3
d_call: TRBD2
v_call: TRBV6-5
cdr3_aa: CASRLLAASTDTQYF

j_call: TRBJ1-1
d_call: TRBD1
v_call: TRBV7-8
cdr3_aa: CASSSGTGGVGITEAFF

j_call: TRBJ1-3
d_call: TRBD1
v_call: TRBV9
cdr3_aa: CASTPGTDAFHSGNTIYF

j_call: TRBJ2-3
d_call: -
v_call: TRBV29-1
cdr3_aa: CSVGNTQYF

j_call: TRBJ2-1
d_call: TRBD2
v_call: TRBV18
cdr3_aa: CASSPQGGLAGSSGNEQFF

j_call: TRBJ2-5
d_call: TRBD2
v_call: TRBV28
cdr3_aa: CASSLEEREQGETQYF

j_call: TRBJ1-1
d_call: -
v_call: TRBV12-5
cdr3_aa: CASGPGVEAFF

j_call: TRBJ2-7
d_call: -
v_call: TRBV4-1
cdr3_aa: CASSQEVASDLYEQYF

j_call: TRBJ2-7
d_call: -
v_call: TRBV7-3
cdr3_aa: CASSLYPPSTNNYEQYF

j_call: TRBJ1-1
d_call: -
v_call: TRBV10-3
cdr3_aa: CAVRAGPNTEAFF

j_call: TRBJ2-5
d_call: -
v_call: TRBV6-5
cdr3_aa: CASSPVSGEETQYF

j_call: TRBJ1-5
d_call: TRBD1
v_call: TRBV6-1
cdr3_aa: CASSEQGTGNQPQHF

j_call: TRBJ2-4
d_call: -
v_call: TRBV9
cdr3_aa: CASSDMGGDPNIQYF

j_call: TRBJ1-5
d_call: TRBD1
v_call: TRBV24-1
cdr3_aa: CATSDAGGSNQPQHF

j_call: TRBJ1-1
d_call: TRBD1
v_call: TRBV18
cdr3_aa: CASSPGTGPRAEAFF

j_call: TRBJ1-2
d_call: TRBD1
v_call: TRBV5-1
cdr3_aa: CASSQGQGGTIFGYTF

j_call: TRBJ1-6
d_call: TRBD1
v_call: TRBV5-5
cdr3_aa: CASSFWDRVHYNSPLHF

j_call: TRBJ1-2
d_call: TRBD1
v_call: TRBV15
cdr3_aa: CATSRGTGYGYTF

j_call: TRBJ2-1
d_call: TRBD1
v_call: TRBV10-2
cdr3_aa: CASSEGVAGGLDEQFF

j_call: TRBJ2-6
d_call: -
v_call: TRBV5-6
cdr3_aa: CASSFRGTGANVLTF

j_call: TRBJ1-3
d_call: -
v_call: TRBV29-1
cdr3_aa: CSVSDSSSGNTIYF

j_call: TRBJ2-3
d_call: TRBD1
v_call: TRBV19
cdr3_aa: CASSDRSTDTQYF

j_call: TRBJ2-1
d_call: -
v_call: TRBV10-3
cdr3_aa: CAVGARVNEQFF

j_call: TRBJ1-4
d_call: TRBD1
v_call: TRBV11-3
cdr3_aa: CASSHDRGANEKLFF

j_call: TRBJ1-4
d_call: TRBD1
v_call: TRBV29-1
cdr3_aa: CSVNRGGKLFF

j_call: TRBJ2-5
d_call: -
v_call: TRBV30
cdr3_aa: CAWSPSGLQETQYF

j_call: TRBJ1-2
d_call: -
v_call: TRBV28
cdr3_aa: CASSRTRDYGYTF

j_call: TRBJ2-7
d_call: TRBD1
v_call: TRBV28
cdr3_aa: CVSGQGLEQYF

j_call: TRBJ1-5
d_call: -
v_call: TRBV28
cdr3_aa: CASCLGILGCYSNQPQHF

j_call: TRBJ2-2
d_call: -
v_call: TRBV6-6
cdr3_aa: CASSYSVTGELFF

j_call: TRBJ1-5
d_call: -
v_call: TRBV6-1
cdr3_aa: CASSERESQPQHF

j_call: TRBJ2-2
d_call: -
v_call: TRBV12-5
cdr3_aa: CASGYPPHGRNTGELFF

j_call: TRBJ2-5
d_call: TRBD1
v_call: TRBV9
cdr3_aa: CASSPRDRGRGETQYF

j_call: TRBJ1-5
d_call: -
v_call: TRBV30
cdr3_aa: CAWSVEDQPQHF

j_call: TRBJ2-5
d_call: -
v_call: TRBV24-1
cdr3_aa: CATSDLGGLGQETQYF

j_call: TRBJ1-2
d_call: TRBD1
v_call: TRBV6-5
cdr3_aa: CASRRDRDFGYTF

j_call: TRBJ1-5
d_call: -
v_call: TRBV20-1
cdr3_aa: CSASTGSNQPQHF

j_call: TRBJ1-2
d_call: -
v_call: TRBV11-2
cdr3_aa: CASSLMGPNHGGGYTF

j_call: TRBJ1-1
d_call: TRBD1
v_call: TRBV28
cdr3_aa: CASNRGGYTLAFF

j_call: TRBJ2-3
d_call: TRBD1
v_call: TRBV6-6
cdr3_aa: CASSAGGGSTDTQYF

j_call: TRBJ1-5
d_call: -
v_call: TRBV19
cdr3_aa: CASSPGRADSNQPQHF